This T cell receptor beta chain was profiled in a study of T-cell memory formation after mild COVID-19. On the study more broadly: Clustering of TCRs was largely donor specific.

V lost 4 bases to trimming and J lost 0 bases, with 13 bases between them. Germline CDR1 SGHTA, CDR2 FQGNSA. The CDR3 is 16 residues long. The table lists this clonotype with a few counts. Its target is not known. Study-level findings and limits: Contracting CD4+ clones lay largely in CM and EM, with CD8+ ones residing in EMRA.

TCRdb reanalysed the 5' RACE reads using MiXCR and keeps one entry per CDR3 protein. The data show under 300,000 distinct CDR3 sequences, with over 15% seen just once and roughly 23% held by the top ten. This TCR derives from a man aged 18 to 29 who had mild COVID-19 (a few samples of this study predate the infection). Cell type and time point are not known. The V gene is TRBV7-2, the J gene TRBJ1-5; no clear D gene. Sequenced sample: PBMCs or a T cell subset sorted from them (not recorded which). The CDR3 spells CASSSSSFHSNQPQHF. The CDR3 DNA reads TGTGCCAGCAGCTCTAGCTCGTTTCATAGCAATCAGCCCCAGCATTTT. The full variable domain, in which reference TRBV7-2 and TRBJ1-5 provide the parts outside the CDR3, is GAGVSQSPSNKVTEKGKDVELRCDPISGHTALYWYRQSLGQGLEFLIYFQGNSAPDKSGLPSDRFSAERTGGSVSTLTIQRTQQEDSAVYLCASSSSSFHSNQPQHFGDGTRLSIL.